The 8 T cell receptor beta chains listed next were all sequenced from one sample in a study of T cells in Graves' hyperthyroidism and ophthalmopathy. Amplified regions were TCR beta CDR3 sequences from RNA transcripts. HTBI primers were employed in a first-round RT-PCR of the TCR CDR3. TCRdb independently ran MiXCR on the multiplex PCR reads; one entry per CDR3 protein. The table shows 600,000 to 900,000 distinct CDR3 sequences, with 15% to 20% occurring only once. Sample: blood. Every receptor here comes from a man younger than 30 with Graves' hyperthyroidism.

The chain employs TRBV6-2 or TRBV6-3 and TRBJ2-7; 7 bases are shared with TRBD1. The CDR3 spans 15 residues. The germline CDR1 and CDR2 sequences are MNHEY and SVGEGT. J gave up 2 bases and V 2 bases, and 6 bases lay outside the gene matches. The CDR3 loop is CASSYDRVGTYEQYF. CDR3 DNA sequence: TGTGCCAGCAGTTACGACAGGGTCGGGACCTACGAGCAGTACTTC.

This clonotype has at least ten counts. The chain's CDR3 is CASSLNGGGNSPLHF. As DNA, the CDR3 is TGTGCCAGCAGCTTAAATGGGGGAGGGAATTCACCCCTCCACTTT. The chain employs TRBV7-3 and TRBJ1-6, with D tentatively TRBD1 (5 bases). Looked up from germline, CDR1 is SGHTA and CDR2 is FQGTGA. The CDR3 runs 15 residues. The germline V and J ends were trimmed by 1 base and 7 bases, with 11 bases remaining between them.

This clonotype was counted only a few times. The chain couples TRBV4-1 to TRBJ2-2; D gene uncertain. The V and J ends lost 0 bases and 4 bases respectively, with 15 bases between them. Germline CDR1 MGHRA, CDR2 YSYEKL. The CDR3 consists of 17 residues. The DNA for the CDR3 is TGCGCCAGCAGCCAAGATACCCGTGCTCGTCCCACCGGGGAGCTGTTTTTT. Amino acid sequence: CASSQDTRARPTGELFF.

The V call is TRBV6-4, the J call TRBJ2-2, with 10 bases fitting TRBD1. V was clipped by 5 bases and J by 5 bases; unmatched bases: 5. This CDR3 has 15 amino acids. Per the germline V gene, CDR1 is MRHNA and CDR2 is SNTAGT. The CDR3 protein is CASSTGTGETGELFF. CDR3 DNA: TGTGCCAGCAGTACCGGGACAGGGGAAACCGGGGAGCTGTTTTTT.

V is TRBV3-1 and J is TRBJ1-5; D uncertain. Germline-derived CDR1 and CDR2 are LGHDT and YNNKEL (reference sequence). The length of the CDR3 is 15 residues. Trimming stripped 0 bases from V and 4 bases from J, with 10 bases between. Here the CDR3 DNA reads TGTGCCAGCAGCCAAGATAGTGGGCGGAATCAGCCCCAGCATTTT. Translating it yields CASSQDSGRNQPQHF.

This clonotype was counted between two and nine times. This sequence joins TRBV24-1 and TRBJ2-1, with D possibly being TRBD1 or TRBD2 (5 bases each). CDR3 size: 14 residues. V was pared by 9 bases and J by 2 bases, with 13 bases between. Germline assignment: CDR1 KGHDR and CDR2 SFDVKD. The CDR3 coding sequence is TGTGCCACCGGGACCGACGCGGCCTACAATGAGCAGTTCTTC. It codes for CATGTDAAYNEQFF.

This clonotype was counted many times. CDR3 DNA sequence: TGTGCCAGTAGGCAGGCGAGCAATCAGCCCCAGCATTTT. It codes for CASRQASNQPQHF. J is TRBJ1-5 and V is TRBV19; D is undetermined. V was clipped by 6 bases and J by 1 base, with 7 bases between them. CDR3 length: 13 amino acids. Germline CDR1 is LNHDA and CDR2 is SQIVND (reference sequence). Full variable domain (rest looked up from reference TRBV19 and TRBJ1-5): DGGITQSPKYLFRKEGQNVTLSCEQNLNHDAMYWYRQDPGQGLRLIYYSQIVNDFQKGDIAEGYSVSREKKESFPLTVTSAQKNPTAFYLCASRQASNQPQHFGDGTRLSIL.

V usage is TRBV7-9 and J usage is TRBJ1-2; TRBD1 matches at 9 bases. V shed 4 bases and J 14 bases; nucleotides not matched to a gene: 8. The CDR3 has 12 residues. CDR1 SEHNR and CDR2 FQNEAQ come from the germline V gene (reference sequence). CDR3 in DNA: TGTGCCAGCAGCTCTCCCCGGGGACAGGGAACCTTC. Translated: CASSSPRGQGTF.